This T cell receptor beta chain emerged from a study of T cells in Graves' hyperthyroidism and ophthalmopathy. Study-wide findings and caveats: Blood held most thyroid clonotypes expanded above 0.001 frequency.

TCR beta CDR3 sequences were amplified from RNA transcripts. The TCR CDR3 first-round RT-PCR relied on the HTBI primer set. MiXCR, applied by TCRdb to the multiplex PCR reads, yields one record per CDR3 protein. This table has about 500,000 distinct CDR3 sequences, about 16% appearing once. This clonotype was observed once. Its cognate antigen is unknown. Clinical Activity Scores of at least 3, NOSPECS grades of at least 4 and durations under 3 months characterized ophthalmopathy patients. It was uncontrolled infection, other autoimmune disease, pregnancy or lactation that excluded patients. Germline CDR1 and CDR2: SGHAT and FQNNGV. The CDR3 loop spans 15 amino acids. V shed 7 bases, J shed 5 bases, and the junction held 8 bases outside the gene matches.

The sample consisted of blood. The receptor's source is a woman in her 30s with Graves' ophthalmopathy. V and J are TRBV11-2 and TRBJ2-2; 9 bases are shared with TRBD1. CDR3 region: CASNPGTGLTGELFF. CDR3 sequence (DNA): TGTGCCAGCAACCCCGGGACAGGGCTGACCGGGGAGCTGTTTTTT.